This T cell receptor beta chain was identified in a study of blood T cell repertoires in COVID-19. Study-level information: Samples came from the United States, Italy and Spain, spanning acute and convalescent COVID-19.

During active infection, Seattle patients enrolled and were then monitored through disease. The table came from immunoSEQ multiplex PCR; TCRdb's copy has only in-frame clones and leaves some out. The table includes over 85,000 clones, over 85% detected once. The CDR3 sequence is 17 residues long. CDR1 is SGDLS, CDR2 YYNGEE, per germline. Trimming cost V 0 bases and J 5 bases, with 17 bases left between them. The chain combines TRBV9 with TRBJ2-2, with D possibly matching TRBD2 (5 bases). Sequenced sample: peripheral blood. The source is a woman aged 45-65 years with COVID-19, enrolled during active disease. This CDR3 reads CASSVDNGLFRTGELFF. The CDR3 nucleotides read TGTGCCAGCAGCGTAGATAATGGACTTTTTAGAACCGGGGAGCTGTTTTTT.